A selection of T cell receptor beta chains follows, all from one sample in a study of vaccination effects on CD4 cells after COVID-19. For these receptors, no antigen is known. Generated by immunoSEQ multiplex PCR, the TCRdb table keeps only in-frame clones and is missing some. The sample holds fewer than 25,000 clones; 60% to 80% are singletons and the top ten take around 10%. The sample here was CD4+ T cells from PBMCs cultured with HCoV-NL63 spike peptides, taken before COVID-19 vaccination. The receptors were gathered from a human donor who received a COVID-19 vaccine. Both conserved end residues are part of each CDR3. D genes are given only for firm matches. Rows give clone size only sometimes, using once, few, many, or a class for an expanded clone.

clone_size	j_call	v_call	d_call	cdr3_aa	cdr3_nt
.	TRBJ1-1	TRBV3-1/TRBV3-2	.	CASSQDRRTEAFF	TGTGCCAGCAGCCAAGACAGGAGAACTGAAGCTTTCTTT
.	TRBJ2-1	TRBV5-1	.	CASSKEGPYAEQFF	TGCGCCAGTTCTAAGGAGGGCCCCTACGCTGAGCAGTTCTTC
.	TRBJ1-5	TRBV10-3	.	CAISGGSNQPQHF	TGTGCCATCAGTGGAGGGAGCAATCAGCCCCAGCATTTT
once	TRBJ1-1	TRBV29-1	.	CSVQGSIHAEAFF	TGCAGCGTCCAGGGGTCCATCCACGCTGAAGCTTTCTTT
.	TRBJ2-7	TRBV3-1/TRBV3-2	TRBD2	CASSLLTSGTSGNEQYF	TGTGCCAGCAGCCTGTTGACTAGCGGGACCAGCGGGAACGAGCAGTACTTC
medium-sized	TRBJ2-7	TRBV19	TRBD2	CASSRKSPGLAGTWEQYF	TGTGCCAGTAGCCGAAAGTCCCCGGGACTAGCGGGGACGTGGGAGCAGTACTTC
.	TRBJ2-5	TRBV24-1	TRBD1	CATSDFGGGTGRETQYF	TGTGCCACCAGTGATTTTGGTGGGGGGACAGGGAGAGAGACCCAGTACTTC
.	TRBJ1-1	TRBV7-9	.	CASSGRVRTEAFF	TGTGCCAGCAGCGGCAGGGTCAGGACTGAAGCTTTCTTT
.	TRBJ2-1	TRBV6-5	.	CASSYSRYRGEQFF	TGTGCCAGCAGTTACTCAAGGTATCGAGGTGAGCAGTTCTTC
.	TRBJ1-4	TRBV5-1	.	CASTRYGVGVEKLFF	TGCGCCAGCACAAGATACGGGGTCGGGGTGGAAAAACTGTTTTTT
.	TRBJ2-1	TRBV19	TRBD2	CASSLAGGDEQFF	TGTGCCAGTAGCCTAGCGGGAGGGGATGAGCAGTTCTTC
.	TRBJ2-3	TRBV7-9	.	CASSSPNEDTQYF	TGTGCCAGCAGCTCGCCGAATGAGGATACGCAGTATTTT
.	TRBJ1-6	TRBV7-2	TRBD1	CASSLGQGRNSPLHF	TGTGCCAGCAGCCTAGGACAGGGGCGGAATTCACCCCTCCACTTT
.	TRBJ1-5	TRBV3-1/TRBV3-2	.	CASSQVRNQPQHF	TGTGCCAGCAGCCAAGTAAGGAATCAGCCCCAGCATTTT
once	TRBJ2-5	TRBV3-1/TRBV3-2	.	CASSLTGLAKETQYF	TGTGCCAGCAGCCTTACAGGACTCGCCAAAGAGACCCAGTACTTC
.	TRBJ1-5	TRBV6-2/TRBV6-3	.	CASSWRAGPSNQPQHF	TGTGCCAGCAGCTGGCGGGCAGGGCCGAGCAATCAGCCCCAGCATTTT
once	TRBJ1-2	TRBV6-5	TRBD1	CATGQGDYGYTF	TGTGCCACCGGACAGGGCGACTATGGCTACACCTTC
.	TRBJ1-2	TRBV5-8	.	CASSPAGNYGYTF	TGTGCCAGCAGCCCGGCAGGGAACTATGGCTACACCTTC
.	TRBJ2-1	TRBV11-3	TRBD1	CASSSGDRAGNEQFF	TGTGCCAGCAGCTCGGGGGACAGGGCGGGCAATGAGCAGTTCTTC
.	TRBJ1-1	TRBV6-6	.	CASSYRWQGEAFF	TGTGCCAGCAGTTATAGGTGGCAGGGAGAAGCTTTCTTT
medium-sized	TRBJ2-7	TRBV16	TRBD1	CASSPLEAGTVLYEQYF	TGTGCCAGCAGCCCCTTAGAAGCCGGGACAGTGCTCTACGAGCAGTACTTC
.	TRBJ2-7	TRBV29-1	.	CSVVRGLYEQYF	TGCAGCGTTGTTAGGGGATTGTACGAGCAGTACTTC
.	TRBJ2-3	TRBV5-1	TRBD2	CASSPPGTSGVDTQYF	TGCGCCAGCAGCCCCCCCGGGACTAGCGGGGTTGATACGCAGTATTTT
.	TRBJ2-2	TRBV18	TRBD2	CASSPRKSGSWTGELFF	TGTGCCAGCTCACCTAGGAAGAGCGGGAGTTGGACCGGGGAGCTGTTTTTT
.	TRBJ1-5	TRBV30	.	CAWSGQHQPQHF	TGTGCCTGGAGTGGACAGCATCAGCCCCAGCATTTT
.	TRBJ1-1	TRBV3-1/TRBV3-2	.	CASSPGTPMEAFF	TGTGCCAGCAGCCCCGGGACACCAATGGAAGCTTTCTTT
.	TRBJ1-3	TRBV6-5	.	CASSQGNTIYF	TGTGCCAGCAGTCAGGGAAACACCATATATTTT
.	TRBJ1-2	TRBV19	.	CASRVDPWEGYTF	TGTGCCAGTAGGGTCGACCCCTGGGAGGGCTACACCTTC
.	TRBJ2-4	TRBV6-1	.	CASSEGFSPAKNIQYF	TGTGCCAGCAGTGAAGGATTCAGCCCCGCCAAAAACATTCAGTACTTC
.	TRBJ1-2	TRBV7-9	TRBD1	CASSLATGRGSGYTF	TGTGCCAGCAGCTTAGCGACAGGCAGGGGGTCTGGCTACACCTTC
few	TRBJ2-1	TRBV6-4	.	CASSRASSADEQFF	TGTGCCAGCAGTAGGGCCAGCTCGGCGGATGAGCAGTTCTTC
.	TRBJ1-6	TRBV12-3/TRBV12-4	.	CASSLVGNSPLHF	TGTGCCAGCAGTTTGGTGGGGAATTCACCCCTCCACTTT
.	TRBJ2-3	TRBV7-9	TRBD2	CASSLDSSGRGTDTQYF	TGTGCCAGCAGCTTAGACTCTAGCGGGAGGGGAACAGATACGCAGTATTTT
medium-sized	TRBJ1-6	TRBV10-3	.	CAIRDLGNSPLHF	TGTGCCATCAGGGATTTGGGTAATTCACCCCTCCACTTT
.	TRBJ1-3	TRBV6-1	TRBD1	CASSERLQGAYGNTIYF	TGTGCCAGCAGTGAACGACTACAGGGGGCTTACGGAAACACCATATATTTT
few	TRBJ1-5	TRBV5-1	.	CASSLAGSGNQPQHF	TGCGCCAGCAGCTTGGCGGGGAGCGGCAATCAGCCCCAGCATTTT
few	TRBJ1-2	TRBV10-1	.	CATAVGGYTF	TGCGCCACCGCCGTTGGTGGCTACACCTTC
.	TRBJ2-3	TRBV4-2	.	CASSQDQGRGADTQYF	TGTGCCAGCAGCCAAGATCAGGGCAGGGGAGCAGATACGCAGTATTTT
.	TRBJ1-3	TRBV2	TRBD1	CASAGQGWGNTIYF	TGTGCCAGCGCTGGACAGGGGTGGGGAAACACCATATATTTT
.	TRBJ2-4	TRBV28	.	CASSPSLGIQYF	TGTGCCAGCAGTCCGTCCCTTGGCATTCAGTACTTC
.	TRBJ2-2	TRBV12-3/TRBV12-4	.	CASSGRGELFF	TGTGCCAGCAGTGGGAGGGGGGAGCTGTTTTTT
.	TRBJ2-3	TRBV9	.	CASSVDFARTDTQYF	TGTGCCAGCAGCGTAGATTTTGCTCGGACAGATACGCAGTATTTT
.	TRBJ2-3	TRBV3-1/TRBV3-2	.	CASSQMTADTQYF	TGTGCCAGCAGCCAAATGACCGCAGATACGCAGTATTTT
.	TRBJ2-3	TRBV5-1	TRBD1	CASSSGQSRFTDTQYF	TGCGCCAGCAGCTCGGGACAGTCTAGGTTCACAGATACGCAGTATTTT
.	TRBJ2-7	TRBV4-2	TRBD2	CASSQELAGAIRSYEQYF	TGTGCCAGCAGCCAAGAATTAGCGGGGGCCATACGCTCCTACGAGCAGTACTTC